This T cell receptor (beta chain) was documented in a study of OX40 agonist ivuxolimab in advanced cancers. Data came from immunoSEQ multiplex PCR; TCRdb stores just in-frame clones and leaves some out. The repertoire holds tens of thousands of clones, with more than 80% as singletons. The CDR3 is 19 residues long. Trimming at V came to 5 bases and at J to 4 bases, leaving 18 bases not matched to a gene. Germline CDR1 is MNHEY and CDR2 is SMNVEV (reference sequence). The chain recombines TRBV27 with TRBJ2-1, with 9 bases lining up with TRBD2. The clonotype was recovered from an adult with an advanced solid tumor such as melanoma, head and neck, liver or kidney cancer. Material: CD4+ or CD8+ T cells sorted from blood, obtained in a trial of the OX40 agonist ivuxolimab. The CDR3 DNA reads TGTGCCAGCAGTACTAAACACAACGTCCTAGCGGGGACTTACAATGAGCAGTTCTTC. As protein: CASSTKHNVLAGTYNEQFF.